The rows below give T cell receptor beta chains drawn from one sample of a study of blood T cell repertoires in COVID-19. Produced via immunoSEQ multiplex PCR; TCRdb's table is partial and in-frame only. The sample consists of 25,000 to 35,000 clones, 65% to 90% of them appearing once. The sequenced sample was peripheral blood. These receptor sequences come from a man aged 65 to 79 with active COVID-19. Both conserved end residues are part of each CDR3. Each record gives: V gene, clone size, D gene, J gene, CDR3 DNA, CDR3 protein. The D gene is left open where the match is weak. The size of a clone is reported for some rows only, either as once, few or many, or as a class for expanded clones.

V gene: TRBV12-3/TRBV12-4
clone size: .
D gene: .
J gene: TRBJ2-5
CDR3 DNA: TGTGCCAGCAGTTCGGGGGATAAGACCCAGTACTTC
CDR3 protein: CASSSGDKTQYF

V gene: TRBV11-2
clone size: .
D gene: TRBD1
J gene: TRBJ2-5
CDR3 DNA: TGTGCCAGCAGCTCCAACAGGGGGCAAGAGACCCAGTACTTC
CDR3 protein: CASSSNRGQETQYF

V gene: TRBV7-9
clone size: .
D gene: TRBD2
J gene: TRBJ2-2
CDR3 DNA: TGTGCCGTCATAGCGGGGCCGTACACCGGGGAGCTGTTTTTT
CDR3 protein: CAVIAGPYTGELFF

V gene: TRBV2
clone size: .
D gene: .
J gene: TRBJ2-6
CDR3 DNA: TGTGCCAGCAGTCTGCAGGGCCCTGGAGCCAACGTCCTGACTTTC
CDR3 protein: CASSLQGPGANVLTF

V gene: TRBV6-5
clone size: .
D gene: TRBD2
J gene: TRBJ2-1
CDR3 DNA: TGTGCCAGCAGTCGTGGGACTAGCGGGGGCAATGAGCAGTTCTTC
CDR3 protein: CASSRGTSGGNEQFF

V gene: TRBV10-1
clone size: few
D gene: .
J gene: TRBJ2-7
CDR3 DNA: TGCGCCAGCAACGCACAGGGTGGCGAGCAGTACTTC
CDR3 protein: CASNAQGGEQYF

V gene: TRBV4-2
clone size: .
D gene: TRBD1
J gene: TRBJ2-5
CDR3 DNA: TGTGCCAGCAGCCAAGATCCTCGTCCAGGGGGCGCAGAGGAGACCCAGTACTTC
CDR3 protein: CASSQDPRPGGAEETQYF

V gene: TRBV19
clone size: few
D gene: .
J gene: TRBJ1-5
CDR3 DNA: TGTGCCAGTAGTATCCACCCGCGGGGGGTCGGCAATCAGCCCCAGCATTTT
CDR3 protein: CASSIHPRGVGNQPQHF

V gene: TRBV18
clone size: few
D gene: .
J gene: TRBJ1-1
CDR3 DNA: TGTGCCAGCTCTCATCCGGGAAAGATGAACACTGAAGCTTTCTTT
CDR3 protein: CASSHPGKMNTEAFF

V gene: TRBV5-1
clone size: once
D gene: TRBD2
J gene: TRBJ2-1
CDR3 DNA: TGCGCCAGCAGCCGGACTAGCGGGAGGTCCTACAATGAGCAGTTCTTC
CDR3 protein: CASSRTSGRSYNEQFF

V gene: TRBV6-1
clone size: .
D gene: .
J gene: TRBJ1-2
CDR3 DNA: TGTGCCAGCAGTGAACAGTCCAGCTACACCTTC
CDR3 protein: CASSEQSSYTF

V gene: TRBV10-3
clone size: .
D gene: .
J gene: TRBJ2-1
CDR3 DNA: TGTGCCATCAGTGGCCTAGGGGGGGCCAATGAGCAGTTCTTC
CDR3 protein: CAISGLGGANEQFF

V gene: TRBV10-1
clone size: .
D gene: .
J gene: TRBJ1-2
CDR3 DNA: TGCGCCAGCAGTGAGAGACATCGGGGCTATGGCTACACCTTC
CDR3 protein: CASSERHRGYGYTF

V gene: TRBV5-8
clone size: .
D gene: .
J gene: TRBJ2-7
CDR3 DNA: TGTGCCAGCAGCTCACCCGGTACCGAGAGCTCCTACGAGCAGTACTTC
CDR3 protein: CASSSPGTESSYEQYF

V gene: TRBV6-6
clone size: once
D gene: .
J gene: TRBJ2-1
CDR3 DNA: TGTGCCAGCAGTTACATCCCTCCCAGGAATGAGCAGTTCTTC
CDR3 protein: CASSYIPPRNEQFF

V gene: TRBV19
clone size: .
D gene: TRBD1
J gene: TRBJ2-7
CDR3 DNA: TGTGCCAGTAGTATCGAGGACAGGAGCTCCTACGAGCAGTACTTC
CDR3 protein: CASSIEDRSSYEQYF

V gene: TRBV7-2
clone size: .
D gene: .
J gene: TRBJ2-7
CDR3 DNA: TGTGCCAGCAGCTTAGGGGAGCGGGCAGGTTCCTACGAGCAGTACTTC
CDR3 protein: CASSLGERAGSYEQYF

V gene: TRBV5-1
clone size: .
D gene: TRBD1
J gene: TRBJ2-1
CDR3 DNA: TGCGCCAGCAGCAGGGGACAGGGGGCCTACAATGAGCAGTTCTTC
CDR3 protein: CASSRGQGAYNEQFF

V gene: TRBV7-3
clone size: .
D gene: .
J gene: TRBJ1-2
CDR3 DNA: TGTGCCAGCAGCTTAACCCCAGGCGGAGGCTATGGCTACACCTTC
CDR3 protein: CASSLTPGGGYGYTF

V gene: TRBV7-2
clone size: .
D gene: TRBD2
J gene: TRBJ2-2
CDR3 DNA: TGTGCCAGCAGCTTAGAAGCGGGAGTCGCCGGGGAGCTGTTTTTT
CDR3 protein: CASSLEAGVAGELFF

V gene: TRBV18
clone size: once
D gene: .
J gene: TRBJ2-1
CDR3 DNA: TGTGCCAGCTCCCCTCCCGGGAGCTGGCATGAGCAGTTCTTC
CDR3 protein: CASSPPGSWHEQFF

V gene: TRBV7-9
clone size: .
D gene: .
J gene: TRBJ2-3
CDR3 DNA: TGTGCCAGCAGCCCTGGGGGGAGTCTAGAGTATTTT
CDR3 protein: CASSPGGSLEYF

V gene: TRBV6-5
clone size: .
D gene: .
J gene: TRBJ1-1
CDR3 DNA: TGTGCCAGCAGTTTACTAACACAGGATTACACTGAAGCTTTCTTT
CDR3 protein: CASSLLTQDYTEAFF

V gene: TRBV5-6
clone size: .
D gene: .
J gene: TRBJ1-6
CDR3 DNA: TGTGCCAGCAGCCTCGGAGGAAGCTCCTATAATTCACCCCTCCACTTT
CDR3 protein: CASSLGGSSYNSPLHF

V gene: TRBV5-1
clone size: .
D gene: TRBD1
J gene: TRBJ2-2
CDR3 DNA: TGCGCCAGCAGCTTAGGAGGACAGGTCAAGCTGTTTTTT
CDR3 protein: CASSLGGQVKLFF

V gene: TRBV19
clone size: .
D gene: TRBD1
J gene: TRBJ1-1
CDR3 DNA: TGTGCCAGTAGTATTGGAACAGGGGGTGAAGCTTTCTTT
CDR3 protein: CASSIGTGGEAFF

V gene: TRBV4-1
clone size: .
D gene: TRBD2
J gene: TRBJ2-7
CDR3 DNA: TGCGCCAGCAGCCAGGCGGGACTAACCTACGAGCAGTACTTC
CDR3 protein: CASSQAGLTYEQYF

V gene: TRBV27
clone size: .
D gene: TRBD2
J gene: TRBJ2-2
CDR3 DNA: TGTGCCAGCAGTTCCGTAGCGGGAGTGGGCCCCGGGGAGCTGTTTTTT
CDR3 protein: CASSSVAGVGPGELFF

V gene: TRBV7-9
clone size: .
D gene: .
J gene: TRBJ1-4
CDR3 DNA: TGTGCCAGCAGCTCATATGCGTTACAGGGACCAACTAATGAAAAACTGTTTTTT
CDR3 protein: CASSSYALQGPTNEKLFF

V gene: TRBV29-1
clone size: .
D gene: .
J gene: TRBJ2-4
CDR3 DNA: TGCAGCGCCCCCATGAGGGTAGGGGCCAAAAACATTCAGTACTTC
CDR3 protein: CSAPMRVGAKNIQYF

V gene: TRBV18
clone size: .
D gene: TRBD2
J gene: TRBJ2-1
CDR3 DNA: TGTGCCAGCTCACCCGGGACTAGCGGGAGTAACAATGAGCAGTTCTTC
CDR3 protein: CASSPGTSGSNNEQFF

V gene: TRBV18
clone size: .
D gene: TRBD2
J gene: TRBJ2-1
CDR3 DNA: TGTGCCAGCTCACCACTAGCGGGTTTATACAATGAGCAGTTCTTC
CDR3 protein: CASSPLAGLYNEQFF

V gene: TRBV28
clone size: .
D gene: TRBD1
J gene: TRBJ2-1
CDR3 DNA: TGTGCCAGCAGCCAGGCAGGGGGCGAGTACAATGAGCAGTTCTTC
CDR3 protein: CASSQAGGEYNEQFF

V gene: TRBV27
clone size: .
D gene: .
J gene: TRBJ2-5
CDR3 DNA: TGTGCCAGCAGTTTAATCAGTGCCCCTCAGGAGACCCAGTACTTC
CDR3 protein: CASSLISAPQETQYF

V gene: TRBV18
clone size: once
D gene: TRBD1
J gene: TRBJ2-3
CDR3 DNA: TGTGCCAGCTCACCATCTATTCAGGGGGTTACAGATACGCAGTATTTT
CDR3 protein: CASSPSIQGVTDTQYF

V gene: TRBV4-1
clone size: .
D gene: .
J gene: TRBJ1-1
CDR3 DNA: TGCGCCAGCACCAGGGCCCAGGACGGCTACACTGAAGCTTTCTTT
CDR3 protein: CASTRAQDGYTEAFF

V gene: TRBV11-2
clone size: once
D gene: .
J gene: TRBJ1-1
CDR3 DNA: TGTGCCAGCAGCTTTTCGGTGGTGGCCAGGGGCACTGAAGCTTTCTTT
CDR3 protein: CASSFSVVARGTEAFF

V gene: TRBV2
clone size: .
D gene: .
J gene: TRBJ1-6
CDR3 DNA: TGTGCCAGCAGTGACCCCTTCCGTTTGGCATCACCCCTCCACTTT
CDR3 protein: CASSDPFRLASPLHF

V gene: TRBV27
clone size: .
D gene: .
J gene: TRBJ2-2
CDR3 DNA: TGTGCCAGCAACTCCCAGGGCGCGAGCACCGGGGAGCTGTTTTTT
CDR3 protein: CASNSQGASTGELFF

V gene: TRBV7-2
clone size: .
D gene: .
J gene: TRBJ2-2
CDR3 DNA: TGTGCCAGCAGCGGACAACGAGGCCGGGAGCTGTTTTTT
CDR3 protein: CASSGQRGRELFF

V gene: TRBV30
clone size: .
D gene: .
J gene: TRBJ1-2
CDR3 DNA: TGTGCCTGGAGTGTACAACGATTGTATGGCTACACCTTC
CDR3 protein: CAWSVQRLYGYTF

V gene: TRBV6-5
clone size: .
D gene: .
J gene: TRBJ1-3
CDR3 DNA: TGTGCCACCAAGAGGAGGGGACGGGGAAACACCATATATTTT
CDR3 protein: CATKRRGRGNTIYF

V gene: TRBV2
clone size: .
D gene: .
J gene: TRBJ1-3
CDR3 DNA: TGTGCCAGCAGTCCAGAGGGCTCTGGAAACACCATATATTTT
CDR3 protein: CASSPEGSGNTIYF

V gene: TRBV19
clone size: .
D gene: TRBD1
J gene: TRBJ1-4
CDR3 DNA: TGTGCCAGTAGAACCCAACAGGGGACAGGGGAAAAACTGTTTTTT
CDR3 protein: CASRTQQGTGEKLFF

V gene: TRBV10-3
clone size: .
D gene: .
J gene: TRBJ2-7
CDR3 DNA: TGTGCCATCAGTAACAGGGAAAGCTACGAGCAGTACTTC
CDR3 protein: CAISNRESYEQYF

V gene: TRBV11-2
clone size: .
D gene: TRBD2
J gene: TRBJ2-4
CDR3 DNA: TGTGCCAGCAGCCCTAGTAGTGGACTAGCGGGAGTGGGAAACATTCAGTACTTC
CDR3 protein: CASSPSSGLAGVGNIQYF

V gene: TRBV29-1
clone size: .
D gene: .
J gene: TRBJ2-3
CDR3 DNA: TGCAGCGTTGAAGCCTCGGACTCGGATACGCAGTATTTT
CDR3 protein: CSVEASDSDTQYF

V gene: TRBV3-1/TRBV3-2
clone size: .
D gene: .
J gene: TRBJ2-3
CDR3 DNA: TGTGCCAGCAGCCAAGAGATTAGCGGTGTTGTTGGAGATACGCAGTATTTT
CDR3 protein: CASSQEISGVVGDTQYF

V gene: TRBV24-1
clone size: .
D gene: .
J gene: TRBJ1-4
CDR3 DNA: TGTGCCACCAGTGATGCCTCAGCGAATGAAAAACTGTTTTTT
CDR3 protein: CATSDASANEKLFF

V gene: TRBV30
clone size: few
D gene: TRBD2
J gene: TRBJ2-3
CDR3 DNA: TGTGCCCAGAATACGCGGGGGAGTGCGACGCAGTATTTT
CDR3 protein: CAQNTRGSATQYF

V gene: TRBV18
clone size: .
D gene: TRBD1
J gene: TRBJ1-1
CDR3 DNA: TGTGCCAGCAAGGGGGCCATGAACACTGAAGCTTTCTTT
CDR3 protein: CASKGAMNTEAFF

V gene: TRBV15
clone size: .
D gene: .
J gene: TRBJ2-2
CDR3 DNA: TGTGCCACCAGTACAAGGACAGCGGCAACCGGGGAGCTGTTTTTT
CDR3 protein: CATSTRTAATGELFF

V gene: TRBV13
clone size: .
D gene: .
J gene: TRBJ2-7
CDR3 DNA: TGTGCCAGCAGCTTAGGACAGACGTGGGAGCAGTACTTC
CDR3 protein: CASSLGQTWEQYF

V gene: TRBV5-4
clone size: .
D gene: TRBD1
J gene: TRBJ2-7
CDR3 DNA: TGTGCCAGCGGATCCCGACAGGGGGGTCCCTACGAGCAGTACTTC
CDR3 protein: CASGSRQGGPYEQYF

V gene: TRBV4-2
clone size: .
D gene: .
J gene: TRBJ2-3
CDR3 DNA: TGTGCCAGCACCCTTCGAGGAGATACGCAGTATTTT
CDR3 protein: CASTLRGDTQYF

V gene: TRBV5-1
clone size: .
D gene: .
J gene: TRBJ1-3
CDR3 DNA: TGCGCCAGCAGCTTGGACAGAAGCTCTGGAAACACCATATATTTT
CDR3 protein: CASSLDRSSGNTIYF

V gene: TRBV5-1
clone size: once
D gene: .
J gene: TRBJ2-7
CDR3 DNA: TGCGCCAGCAGCTTGGTCAGGGGAAGGAGCGAGCAGTACTTC
CDR3 protein: CASSLVRGRSEQYF

V gene: TRBV6-2/TRBV6-3
clone size: .
D gene: TRBD1
J gene: TRBJ2-2
CDR3 DNA: TGTGCCAGCAGTGGATGGACAGGGGCCACCGGGGAGCTGTTTTTT
CDR3 protein: CASSGWTGATGELFF

V gene: TRBV7-8
clone size: .
D gene: .
J gene: TRBJ1-5
CDR3 DNA: TGTGCCAGCAGCTTAGCCGCGGGTCAGCCCCAGCATTTT
CDR3 protein: CASSLAAGQPQHF